This T cell receptor beta chain was sequenced during a study of blood T cell repertoires in COVID-19. Study context: Sites across the United States, Italy and Spain contributed samples from acute and convalescent COVID-19.

Trimming removed 4 bases from V and 6 bases from J; junction bases left unmatched: 6. The CDR3 covers 15 residues. In germline, CDR1 is LNHDA, CDR2 SQIVND (reference sequence). Individuals aged about 18 to 89 years were recruited from some 26 US areas. In assigning cohorts, the study relied on participant-reported clinical history. Recovered participants had two consecutive negative NP/OP PCR tests, healthcare professional clearance, or symptom resolution. The method was immunoSEQ multiplex PCR; TCRdb's version includes in-frame clones alone and lacks a portion of them. The profile shows approximately 350,000 clones, 85% to 90% of them singletons.

The chain links TRBV19 to TRBJ2-1; 10 bases line up with TRBD2. Sample: PBMCs or T cells enriched from blood (not recorded which). The sequence was obtained from a man aged 18 to 35 who had recovered from COVID-19. The CDR3 spells CASSKTSGSLNEQFF. Here the CDR3 DNA reads TGTGCCAGTAGTAAGACTAGCGGGTCCCTCAATGAGCAGTTCTTC.